A selection of T cell receptor beta chains follows, all from one sample in a study of cytomegalovirus exposure and HLA in healthy donors. TCRdb's copy holds only in-frame clones and misses some; the assay was immunoSEQ multiplex PCR. Here the sample spans around 130,000 clones, approximately 72% being singletons. The sequenced sample was PBMCs. The origin of the receptors is a man aged 18 to 35 in good health and CMV-seronegative. Both conserved end residues are trimmed from each CDR3. Size is stated for part of the rows, as once, few or many counts, or as a class when the clone is expanded.

TRBV9,TRBJ2-7,.,12,ASSVAASGYEQY
TRBV19,TRBJ1-4,.,13,ASSPSGSTNEKLF
TRBV5-6,TRBJ2-7,.,9,ASSGLRRQY
TRBV19,TRBJ2-3,.,13,ASMRIAGSTDTQY
TRBV29-1,TRBJ1-1,few,9,SVGREGEAF
TRBV6-6,TRBJ2-7,.,12,ASSYGRSSYEQY
TRBV29-1,TRBJ1-1,.,11,SVEAGTNTEAF
TRBV28,TRBJ2-7,.,13,ASSFGQQLTYEQY
TRBV27,TRBJ2-1,.,14,ASSLSGTSGSSEQF
TRBV7-9,TRBJ1-4,.,12,ASSFPETNEKLF
TRBV19,TRBJ2-7,.,11,ASSRTGTYEQY
TRBV7-3,TRBJ2-3,.,14,ASSSSPQPTTTGQY
TRBV28,TRBJ1-1,.,11,ASSRDSNTEAF
TRBV11-2,TRBJ2-1,.,13,ASSLGTHPDNEQF
TRBV28,TRBJ1-5,.,10,ASSLPGGAQH
TRBV10-3,TRBJ2-7,.,13,PIRDKTAPIYEQY
TRBV9,TRBJ2-1,few,9,ASSGGGEQF
TRBV10-3,TRBJ2-2,.,13,AISDQSQGAGELF
TRBV5-6,TRBJ1-5,once,13,ASSLGGGAWQPQH
TRBV9,TRBJ2-3,.,16,ASSPRLAGGRGTDTQY